This T cell receptor (beta chain) was sequenced during a study of siplizumab effects on memory and regulatory T cells. Notes on the study in general: It seemed that naive T cells were more diverse than memory cells and were major contributors to the alloresponse. Suppression by proliferating Tregs derived from siplizumab cultures was not verified. A small minority of alloreactive clones were mapped to unstimulated subsets.

Here immunoSEQ multiplex PCR was the method, and the copy in TCRdb shows in-frame clones only, minus some. The table lists 100,000 or so clones, around 95% of them singletons. Points on this clone: What it recognizes is unknown.

This CDR3 is built from 17 residues. The germline V gene has CDR1 LGHNT and CDR2 FRNRAP. V was pared by 3 bases and J by 5 bases, with 11 bases of the junction left unmatched. The sequenced material came from Tregs sorted from blood. This chain connects TRBV12-5 to TRBJ1-1, with 11 bases identical to TRBD1. The TCR sequence derives from a human donor in good health. The CDR3 loop is CASGFSYAGTGGTEAFF. In DNA, the CDR3 is TGTGCTAGTGGTTTTTCTTACGCCGGGACAGGGGGAACTGAAGCTTTCTTT.